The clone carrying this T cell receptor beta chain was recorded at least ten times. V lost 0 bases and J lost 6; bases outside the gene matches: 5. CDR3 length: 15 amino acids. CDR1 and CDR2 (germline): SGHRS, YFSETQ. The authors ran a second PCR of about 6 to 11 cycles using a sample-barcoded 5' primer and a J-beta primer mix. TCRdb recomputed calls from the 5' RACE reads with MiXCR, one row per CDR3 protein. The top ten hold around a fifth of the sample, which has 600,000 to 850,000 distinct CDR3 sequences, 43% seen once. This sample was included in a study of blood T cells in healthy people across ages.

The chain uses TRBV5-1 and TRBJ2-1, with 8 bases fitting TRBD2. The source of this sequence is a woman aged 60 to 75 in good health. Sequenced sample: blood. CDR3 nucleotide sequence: TGCGCCAGCAGCTTGGTGATAGCGGGATCCAATGAGCAGTTCTTC. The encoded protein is CASSLVIAGSNEQFF.